This T cell receptor (beta chain) originates from a study of T cell responses to AZD1222 COVID-19 vaccine. The overall study: Second-dose recipients at about 4 or about 12 weeks were treated as one pooled group. Study-wide results and caveats: Two AZD1222 administrations were followed by greater Spike-specific TCR breadth and depth. Repertoires were collected only later (after the peak T cell response had occurred). In the spike-specific TCR repertoire, nearly half reportedly target unmutated variant regions.

Points on this clone: The antigen remains unidentified.

The germline CDR1 and CDR2 sequences are SGHRS and YFSETQ. The CDR3 length is 16 residues. Unmatched junction bases numbered 6, after V lost 2 bases and J lost 2 bases. Using immunoSEQ multiplex PCR, the repertoire was profiled, and TCRdb retains in-frame clones only, with some absent. The data show 150,000 to 170,000 clones, roughly nine tenths seen once. The sequence was collected from an adult in good health. The sample consisted of peripheral blood, taken on day 0 of AZD1222 vaccination. V usage is TRBV5-1 and J usage is TRBJ1-4, with TRBD1 matching 7 bases. CDR3 DNA: TGCGCCAGCAGCTTAGGGCAGGGGGGTACTAATGAAAAACTGTTTTTT. Amino acids: CASSLGQGGTNEKLFF.